The 9 T cell receptor beta chains given below trace back to one sample, sequenced in a study of response to subunit inactivated influenza vaccine. Each CDR3 protein is one row after TCRdb ran MiXCR on the RT-PCR reads. The table lists 400,000 to 650,000 distinct CDR3 sequences, approximately 7.3% of them singletons. The input for sequencing was PBMCs from blood, taken 23 months after vaccination. Every receptor here comes from a man in his fifties or sixties who received an inactivated influenza vaccine.

This clonotype was counted a few times. The chain is built from TRBV6-2 or TRBV6-3 and TRBJ1-4; weak D call: TRBD1 (6 bases). Germline CDR1 and CDR2: MNHEY and SVGEGT. Between the trimmed V and J ends, which lost 4 bases and 6 bases, there was a span of 18 bases. This CDR3 comprises 16 residues. CDR3: CASSSTYRVGDEKLFF. CDR3 DNA: TGTGCCAGCAGTTCCACCTACAGGGTGGGGGATGAAAAACTGTTTTTT.

The table lists this clonotype with a few counts. V and J are TRBV6-5 and TRBJ2-5; possibly TRBD1 or TRBD2 for D (5 bases each). CDR1 and CDR2 (germline): MNHEY, SVGAGI. The CDR3 covers 14 residues. V lost 0 bases and J 3 bases, leaving 8 bases between the germline ends. CDR3 protein: CASSYSGTEETQYF. In nucleotides, the CDR3 is TGTGCCAGCAGTTACTCAGGGACCGAAGAGACCCAGTACTTC.

There are a few counts of this clonotype. The V gene is TRBV29-1, the J gene TRBJ2-1; 7 nucleotides line up with TRBD2. Trimming cost V 7 bases and J 1 base; bases outside gene matches: 13. The CDR3 consists of 16 residues. Germline V CDR1 and CDR2: SQVTM, ANQGSEA. The CDR3 nucleotides are TGCAGCGGGGCCGGTGGGCGGGAGAGATCCTACAATGAGCAGTTCTTC. It encodes CSGAGGRERSYNEQFF.

Many counts were recorded for this clonotype. V and J are TRBV7-2 and TRBJ2-3; D is ambiguous. The germline V and J ends were trimmed by 0 bases and 0 bases, with 7 bases remaining between them. The CDR3 spans 15 residues. Germline V gives CDR1 SGHTA, CDR2 FQGNSA. CDR3 DNA sequence: TGTGCCAGCAGCTTAGCTGTGGGGAGCACAGATACGCAGTATTTT. Its translation: CASSLAVGSTDTQYF. Using reference TRBV7-2 and TRBJ2-3 for the parts outside the CDR3, the full variable domain is GAGVSQSPSNKVTEKGKDVELRCDPISGHTALYWYRQSLGQGLEFLIYFQGNSAPDKSGLPSDRFSAERTGGSVSTLTIQRTQQEDSAVYLCASSLAVGSTDTQYFGPGTRLTVL.

This clonotype appeared a few times. V gene TRBV5-1 combines with J gene TRBJ2-7; 14 bases match TRBD2. From germline, CDR1 is SGHRS and CDR2 YFSETQ. V was pared by 4 bases and J by 1 base, with 4 bases of the junction left unmatched. The CDR3 has 16 amino acids. In nucleotides, the CDR3 is TGCGCCAGCAGCCGACTAGCGGGAGGGTCGTCCTACGAGCAGTACTTC. This gives the protein CASSRLAGGSSYEQYF.

In this sample, this clonotype turned up a few times. The chain carries TRBV7-2 and TRBJ2-1; D is uncertain. CDR3 length: 14 amino acids. Trimming cost V 5 bases and J 5 bases, with 13 bases left between them. Germline CDR1 reads SGHTA; CDR2 reads FQGNSA. CDR3 loop: CASSEPRADNEQFF. In DNA form, the CDR3 reads TGTGCCAGCAGCGAACCAAGGGCCGACAATGAGCAGTTCTTC.

This clonotype was recorded many times. This chain connects TRBV6-2 or TRBV6-3 to TRBJ1-5; 7 bases agree with TRBD1. V trimming: 5 bases; J trimming: 6 bases; junction bases outside the gene matches: 10. The CDR3 extends over 15 amino acids. The germline gives CDR1 MNHEY, CDR2 SVGEGT. CDR3 loop: CASSRATGQAQPQHF. In DNA, the CDR3 is TGTGCCAGCAGTCGGGCGACAGGGCAGGCTCAGCCCCAGCATTTT.

This clonotype was recorded at least ten times. The V and J genes are TRBV20-1 and TRBJ1-3, with D perhaps matching TRBD1 (6 bases). V was shortened by 3 bases and J by 0 bases, with 12 bases between the two germline ends. This CDR3 spans 15 amino acids. The germline gives CDR1 DFQATT, CDR2 SNEGSKA (reference sequence). CDR3 loop: CSASRGPISGNTIYF. The CDR3 DNA sequence: TGCAGTGCTAGCAGGGGCCCTATCTCTGGAAACACCATATATTTT.

This clonotype was found many times. The chain recombines TRBV24-1 with TRBJ2-1; 7 positions agree with TRBD1. CDR3 length: 16 residues. Trimming at V came to 3 bases and at J to 9 bases, leaving 13 bases not matched to a gene. CDR1 and CDR2 from the germline V gene are KGHDR and SFDVKD. The CDR3 sequence is CATSDRRNTGDPEQFF. The CDR3 coding sequence is TGTGCCACCAGTGATCGGAGAAATACAGGGGACCCTGAGCAGTTCTTC.